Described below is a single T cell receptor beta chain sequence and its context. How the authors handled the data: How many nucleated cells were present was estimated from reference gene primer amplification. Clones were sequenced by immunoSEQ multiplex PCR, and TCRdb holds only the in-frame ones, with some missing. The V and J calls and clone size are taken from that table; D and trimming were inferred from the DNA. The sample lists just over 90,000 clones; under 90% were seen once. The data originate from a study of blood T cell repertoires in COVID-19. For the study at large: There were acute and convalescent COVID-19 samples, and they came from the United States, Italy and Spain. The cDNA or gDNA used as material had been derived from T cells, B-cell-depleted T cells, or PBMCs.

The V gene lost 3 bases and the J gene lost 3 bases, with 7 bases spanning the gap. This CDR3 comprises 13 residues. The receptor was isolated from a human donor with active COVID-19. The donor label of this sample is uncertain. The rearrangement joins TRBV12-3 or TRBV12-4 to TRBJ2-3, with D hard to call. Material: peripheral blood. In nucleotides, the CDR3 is TGTGCCAGCAGTTTTTCCGGTACAGATACGCAGTATTTT. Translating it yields CASSFSGTDTQYF.